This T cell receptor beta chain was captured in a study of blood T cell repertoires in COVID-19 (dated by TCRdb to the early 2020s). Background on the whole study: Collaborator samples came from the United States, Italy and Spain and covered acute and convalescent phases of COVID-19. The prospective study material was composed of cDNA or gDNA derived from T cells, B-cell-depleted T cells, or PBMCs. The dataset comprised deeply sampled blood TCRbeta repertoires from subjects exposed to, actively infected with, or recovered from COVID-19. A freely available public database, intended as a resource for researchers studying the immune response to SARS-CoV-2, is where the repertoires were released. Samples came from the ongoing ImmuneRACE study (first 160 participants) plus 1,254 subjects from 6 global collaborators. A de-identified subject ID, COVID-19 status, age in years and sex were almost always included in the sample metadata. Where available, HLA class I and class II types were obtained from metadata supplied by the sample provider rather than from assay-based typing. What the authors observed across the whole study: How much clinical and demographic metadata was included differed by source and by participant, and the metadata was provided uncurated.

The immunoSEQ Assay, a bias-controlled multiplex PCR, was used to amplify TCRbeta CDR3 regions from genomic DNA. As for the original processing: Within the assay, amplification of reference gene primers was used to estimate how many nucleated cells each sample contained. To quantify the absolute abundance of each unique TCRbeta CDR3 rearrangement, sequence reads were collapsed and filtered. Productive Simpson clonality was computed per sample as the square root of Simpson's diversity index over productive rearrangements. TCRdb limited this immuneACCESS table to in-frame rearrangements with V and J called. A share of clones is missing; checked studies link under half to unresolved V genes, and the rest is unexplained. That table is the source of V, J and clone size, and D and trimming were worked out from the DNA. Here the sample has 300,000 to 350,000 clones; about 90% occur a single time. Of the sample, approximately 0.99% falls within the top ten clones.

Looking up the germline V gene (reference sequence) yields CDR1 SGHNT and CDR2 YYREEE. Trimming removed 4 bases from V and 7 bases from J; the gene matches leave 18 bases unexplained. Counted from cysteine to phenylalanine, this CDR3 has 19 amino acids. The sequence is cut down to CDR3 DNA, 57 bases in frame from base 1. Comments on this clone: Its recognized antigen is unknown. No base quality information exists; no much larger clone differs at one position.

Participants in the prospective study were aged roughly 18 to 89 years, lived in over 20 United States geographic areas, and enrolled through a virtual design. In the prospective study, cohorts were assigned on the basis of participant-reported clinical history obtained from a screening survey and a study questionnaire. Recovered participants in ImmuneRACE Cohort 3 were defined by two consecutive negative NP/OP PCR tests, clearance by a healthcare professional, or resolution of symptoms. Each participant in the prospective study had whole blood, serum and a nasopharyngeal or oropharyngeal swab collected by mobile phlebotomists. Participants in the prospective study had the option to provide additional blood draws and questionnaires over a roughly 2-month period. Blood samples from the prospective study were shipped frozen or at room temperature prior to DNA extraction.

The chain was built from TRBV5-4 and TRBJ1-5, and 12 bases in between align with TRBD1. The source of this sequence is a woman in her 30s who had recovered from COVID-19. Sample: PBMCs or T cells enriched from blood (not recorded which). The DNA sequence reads TGTGCCAGCAGCCCCAATCCCCGGGACAGGGGGCGCGGACGCCAGCCCCAGCATTTT. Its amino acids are CASSPNPRDRGRGRQPQHF. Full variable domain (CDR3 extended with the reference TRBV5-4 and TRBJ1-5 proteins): ETGVTQSPTHLIKTRGQQVTLRCSSQSGHNTVSWYQQALGQGPQFIFQYYREEENGRGNFPPRFSGLQFPNYSSELNVNALELDDSALYLCASSPNPRDRGRGRQPQHFGDGTRLSIL.